This T cell receptor (beta chain) was sequenced during a study of early T cells in non-severe SARS-CoV-2 infection. Turning to the study itself: Sequencing input comprised bulk RNA from unsorted whole blood; chain pairing was not available.

Worth noting for this clonotype: Its specificity is unknown.

The V gene's germline CDR1 is MGHRA and CDR2 YSYEKL. Trimming pared 0 bases from V and 1 base from J, leaving 4 bases between. The CDR3 is 13 residues long. Individual cDNA molecules carried attached unique molecular identifiers. Via MiXCR, TCRdb re-called the 5' RACE reads, giving one row per CDR3 protein. The data hold 70,000 or so distinct CDR3 sequences, with roughly a tenth observed a single time. General study findings and limits: A preference for anti-spike CD8 responses marked VDJdb matching, which missed private and CD4 specificities.

The specimen comprised whole blood, sampled at baseline. This TCR derives from an adult who was a healthcare worker with PCR-confirmed SARS-CoV-2 infection or an uninfected control (not recorded which). This rearrangement joins TRBV4-1 to TRBJ2-7, with D unclear. The CDR3, as DNA: TGCGCCAGCAGCCAAGAGGGGTCCTACGAGCAGTACTTC. This gives the protein CASSQEGSYEQYF.